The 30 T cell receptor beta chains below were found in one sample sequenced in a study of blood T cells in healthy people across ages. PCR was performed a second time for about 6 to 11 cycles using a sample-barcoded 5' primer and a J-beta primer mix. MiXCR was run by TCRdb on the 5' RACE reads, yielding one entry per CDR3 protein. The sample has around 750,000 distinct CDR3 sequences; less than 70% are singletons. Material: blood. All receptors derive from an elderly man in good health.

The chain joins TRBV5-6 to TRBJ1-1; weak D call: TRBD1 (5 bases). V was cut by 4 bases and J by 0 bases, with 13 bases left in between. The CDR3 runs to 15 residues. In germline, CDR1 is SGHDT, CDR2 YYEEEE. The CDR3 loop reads CASSGGRYLNTEAFF. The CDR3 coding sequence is TGTGCCAGCAGCGGGGGACGGTACTTGAACACTGAAGCTTTCTTT.

The DNA of the CDR3 is TGTGCCAGCTGGACTAGCGGGAGGGTTGGGGAGACCCAGTACTTC. This sequence encodes CASWTSGRVGETQYF. This chain uses TRBV28 with TRBJ2-5; TRBD2 matches 15 bases. V was pared by 8 bases and J by 5 bases, with 6 bases of the junction left unmatched. In germline, CDR1 is MDHEN, CDR2 SYDVKM. The CDR3 extends over 15 amino acids.

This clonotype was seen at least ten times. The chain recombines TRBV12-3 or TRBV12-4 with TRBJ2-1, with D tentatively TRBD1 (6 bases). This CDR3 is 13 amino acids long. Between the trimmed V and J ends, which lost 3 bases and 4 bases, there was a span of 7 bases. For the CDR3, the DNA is TGTGCCAGCAGTTTCCAGGGGTACAATGAGCAGTTCTTC. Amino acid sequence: CASSFQGYNEQFF.

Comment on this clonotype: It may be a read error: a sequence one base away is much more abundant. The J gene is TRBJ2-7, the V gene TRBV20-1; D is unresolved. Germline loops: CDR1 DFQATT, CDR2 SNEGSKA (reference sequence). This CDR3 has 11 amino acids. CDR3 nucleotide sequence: TGCAATGCTAGAGGCTCCTACGAGCAGTACTTC. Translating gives CNARGSYEQYF.

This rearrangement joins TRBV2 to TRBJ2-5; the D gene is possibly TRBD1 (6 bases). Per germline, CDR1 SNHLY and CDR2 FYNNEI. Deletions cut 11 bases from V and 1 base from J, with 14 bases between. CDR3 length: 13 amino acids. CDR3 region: CAGQREPQETQYF. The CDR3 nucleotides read TGTGCCGGACAGAGGGAACCCCAAGAGACCCAGTACTTC.

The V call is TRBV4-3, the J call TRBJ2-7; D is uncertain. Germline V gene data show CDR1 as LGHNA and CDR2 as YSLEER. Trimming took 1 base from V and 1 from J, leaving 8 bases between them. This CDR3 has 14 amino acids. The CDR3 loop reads CASSQVLSSYEQYF. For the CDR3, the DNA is TGCGCCAGCAGCCAAGTGTTAAGTTCCTACGAGCAGTACTTC.

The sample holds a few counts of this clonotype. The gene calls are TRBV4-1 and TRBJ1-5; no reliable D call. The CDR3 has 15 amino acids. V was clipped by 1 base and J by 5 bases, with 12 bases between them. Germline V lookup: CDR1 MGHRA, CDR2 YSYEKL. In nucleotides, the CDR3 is TGCGCCAGCAGCCAAGGGGGTGGCAGTCATCAGCCCCAGCATTTT. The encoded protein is CASSQGGGSHQPQHF.

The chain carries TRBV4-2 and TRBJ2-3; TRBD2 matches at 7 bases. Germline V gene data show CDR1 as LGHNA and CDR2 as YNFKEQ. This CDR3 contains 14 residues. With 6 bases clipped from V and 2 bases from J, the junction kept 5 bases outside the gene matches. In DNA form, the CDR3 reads TGTGCCAGCAGGGCCGGGAGGTTCACAGATACGCAGTATTTT. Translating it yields CASRAGRFTDTQYF.

CDR3 sequence: CASSEADTQYF. The CDR3 nucleotides are TGTGCCAGCAGCGAAGCCGATACGCAGTATTTT. The chain employs TRBV7-3 and TRBJ2-3; unclear D gene. The V gene lost 5 bases and the J gene lost 6 bases, with 6 bases spanning the gap. This CDR3 contains 11 residues. Germline CDR1 is SGHTA and CDR2 is FQGTGA.

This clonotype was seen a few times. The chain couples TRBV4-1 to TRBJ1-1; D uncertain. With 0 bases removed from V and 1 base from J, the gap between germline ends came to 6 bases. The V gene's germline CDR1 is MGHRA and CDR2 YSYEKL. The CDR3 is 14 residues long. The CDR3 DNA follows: TGCGCCAGCAGCCAAGAGGTAGGGAACACTGAAGCTTTCTTT. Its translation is CASSQEVGNTEAFF.

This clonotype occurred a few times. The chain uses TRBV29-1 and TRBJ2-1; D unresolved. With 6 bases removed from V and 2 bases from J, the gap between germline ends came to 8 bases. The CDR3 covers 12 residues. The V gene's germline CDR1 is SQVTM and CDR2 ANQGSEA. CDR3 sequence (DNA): TGCAGCGTCCCCTTCCCCTACAATGAGCAGTTCTTC. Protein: CSVPFPYNEQFF.

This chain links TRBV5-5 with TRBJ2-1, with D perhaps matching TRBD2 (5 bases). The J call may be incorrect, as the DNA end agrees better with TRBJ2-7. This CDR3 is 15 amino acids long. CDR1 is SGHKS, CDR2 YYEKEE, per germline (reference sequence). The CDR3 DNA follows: TGTGCCAGCAGCTTTGCGGGCATGCCCTACAATGAGCAGTACTTC. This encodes CASSFAGMPYNEQYF.

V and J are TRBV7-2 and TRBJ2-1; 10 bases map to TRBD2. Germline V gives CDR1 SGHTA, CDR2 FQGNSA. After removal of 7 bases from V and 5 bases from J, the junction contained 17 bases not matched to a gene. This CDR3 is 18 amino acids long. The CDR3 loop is CASTHRVRLAGEDNEQFF. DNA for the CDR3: TGTGCCAGCACCCACAGGGTCCGGCTAGCGGGAGAGGACAATGAGCAGTTCTTC.

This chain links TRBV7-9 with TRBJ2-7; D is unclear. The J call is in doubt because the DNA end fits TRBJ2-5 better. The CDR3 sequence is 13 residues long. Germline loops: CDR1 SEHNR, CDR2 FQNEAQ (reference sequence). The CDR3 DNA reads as TGTGCCAGCAGCTTTAGTGGATTAGGGACCCAGTACTTC. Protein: CASSFSGLGTQYF.

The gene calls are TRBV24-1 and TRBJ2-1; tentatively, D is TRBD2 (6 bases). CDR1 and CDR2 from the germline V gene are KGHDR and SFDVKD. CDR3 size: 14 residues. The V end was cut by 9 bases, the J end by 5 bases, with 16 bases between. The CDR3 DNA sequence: TGTGCCACCTCCGGGACTCTTAATAACAATGAGCAGTTCTTC. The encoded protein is CATSGTLNNNEQFF.

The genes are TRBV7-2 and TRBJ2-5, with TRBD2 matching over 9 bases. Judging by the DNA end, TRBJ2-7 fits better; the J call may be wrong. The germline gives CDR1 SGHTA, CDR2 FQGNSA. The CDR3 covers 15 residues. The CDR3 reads CASSGQTSGSYEQYF. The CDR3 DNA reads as TGTGCCAGCAGCGGTCAGACTAGCGGTTCCTACGAGCAGTACTTC.

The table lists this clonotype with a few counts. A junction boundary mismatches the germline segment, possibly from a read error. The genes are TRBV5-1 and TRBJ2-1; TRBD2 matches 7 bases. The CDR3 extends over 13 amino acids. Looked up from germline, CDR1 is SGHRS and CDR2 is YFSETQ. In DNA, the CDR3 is TGTGCCAGCAGCTCTGGACTAGTCGGAGAGCAGTTCTTC. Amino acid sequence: CASSSGLVGEQFF.

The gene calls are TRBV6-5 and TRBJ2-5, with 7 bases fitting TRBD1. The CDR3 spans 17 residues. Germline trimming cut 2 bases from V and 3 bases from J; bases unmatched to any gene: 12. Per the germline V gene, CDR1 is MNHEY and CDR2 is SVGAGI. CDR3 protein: CASSYIRWPGTEETQYF. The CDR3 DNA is TGTGCCAGCAGTTACATACGGTGGCCGGGGACAGAAGAGACCCAGTACTTC.

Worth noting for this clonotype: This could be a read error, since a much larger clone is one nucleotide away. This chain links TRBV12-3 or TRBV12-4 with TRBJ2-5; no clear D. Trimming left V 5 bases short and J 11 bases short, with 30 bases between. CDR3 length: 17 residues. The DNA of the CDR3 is TGTGCCAGCAGTCATTCCCCGACGCGGATAAACTACAATGAGCAGTACTTC. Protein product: CASSHSPTRINYNEQYF.

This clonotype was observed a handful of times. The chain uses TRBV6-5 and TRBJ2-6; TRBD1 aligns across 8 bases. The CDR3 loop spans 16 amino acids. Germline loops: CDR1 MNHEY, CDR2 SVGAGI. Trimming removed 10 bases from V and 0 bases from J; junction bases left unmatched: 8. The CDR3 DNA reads TGTGCCACCTCGACAGGGGATAGCTCTGGGGCCAACGTCCTGACTTTC. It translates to CATSTGDSSGANVLTF.

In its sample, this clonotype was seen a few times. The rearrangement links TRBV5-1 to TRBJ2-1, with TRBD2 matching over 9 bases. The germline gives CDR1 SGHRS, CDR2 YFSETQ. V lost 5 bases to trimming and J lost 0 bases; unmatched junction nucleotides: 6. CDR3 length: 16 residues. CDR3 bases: TGCGCCAGCAGGGAGGCGGGAGGGCTCTCCTACAATGAGCAGTTCTTC. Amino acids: CASREAGGLSYNEQFF.

Here the CDR3 reads CASSQDGGLAQDEQFF. CDR3 DNA: TGCGCCAGCAGCCAAGATGGGGGACTAGCACAGGATGAGCAGTTCTTC. J is TRBJ2-1 and V is TRBV4-1; 9 bases match TRBD2. The CDR3 length is 16 residues. The J segment lost 8 bases and the V segment lost 0 bases, leaving 8 bases of the junction unmatched. The V gene's germline CDR1 is MGHRA and CDR2 YSYEKL.

The CDR3: CAWSATPYEQYF. The CDR3, as DNA: TGTGCCTGGAGTGCGACCCCCTACGAGCAGTACTTC. V usage is TRBV30 and J usage is TRBJ2-4, with D unresolved. The J call is in doubt because the DNA end fits TRBJ2-7 better. The CDR3 extends over 12 amino acids. Germline V gene lookup returns CDR1 GTSNPN and CDR2 SVGIG (reference sequence).

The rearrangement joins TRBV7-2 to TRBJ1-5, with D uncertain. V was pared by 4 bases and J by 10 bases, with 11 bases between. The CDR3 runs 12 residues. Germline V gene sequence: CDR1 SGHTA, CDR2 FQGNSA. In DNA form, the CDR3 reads TGTGCCAGCAGCTCCGCTGGGCTTCCCCAGCATTTT. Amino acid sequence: CASSSAGLPQHF.

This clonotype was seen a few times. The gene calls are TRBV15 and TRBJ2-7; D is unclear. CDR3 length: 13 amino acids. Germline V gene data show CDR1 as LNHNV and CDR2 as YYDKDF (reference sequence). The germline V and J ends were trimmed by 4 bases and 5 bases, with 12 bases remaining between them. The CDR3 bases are TGTGCCACCAGCAATCACCGGACCGACGAGCAGTACTTC. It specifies CATSNHRTDEQYF.

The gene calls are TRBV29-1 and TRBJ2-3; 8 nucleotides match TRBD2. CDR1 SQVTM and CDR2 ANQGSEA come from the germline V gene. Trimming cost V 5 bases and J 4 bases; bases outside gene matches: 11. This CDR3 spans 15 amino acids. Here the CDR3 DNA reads TGCAGCGTTCGGGCGGCTAGCGGGTTCCCAGATACGCAGTATTTT. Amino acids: CSVRAASGFPDTQYF.

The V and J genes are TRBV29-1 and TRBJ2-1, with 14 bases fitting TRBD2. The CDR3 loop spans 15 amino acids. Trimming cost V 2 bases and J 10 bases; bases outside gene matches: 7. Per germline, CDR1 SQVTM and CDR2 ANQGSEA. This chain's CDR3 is CSVEYGLAGGKEQFF. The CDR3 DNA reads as TGCAGCGTTGAATATGGACTAGCGGGAGGCAAGGAGCAGTTCTTC.

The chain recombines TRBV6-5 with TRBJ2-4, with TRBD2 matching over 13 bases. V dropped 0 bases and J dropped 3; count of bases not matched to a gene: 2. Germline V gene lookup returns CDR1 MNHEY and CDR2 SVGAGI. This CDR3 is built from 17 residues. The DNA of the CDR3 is TGTGCCAGCAGTTACTCGACTAGCGGGAGGATCAAAAACATTCAGTACTTC. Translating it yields CASSYSTSGRIKNIQYF.

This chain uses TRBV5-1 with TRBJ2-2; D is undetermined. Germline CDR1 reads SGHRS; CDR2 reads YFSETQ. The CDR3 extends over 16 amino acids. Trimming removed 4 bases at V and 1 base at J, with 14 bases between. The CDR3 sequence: CASSPQALGNTGELFF. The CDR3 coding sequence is TGCGCCAGCAGCCCCCAGGCACTGGGGAACACCGGGGAGCTGTTTTTT.

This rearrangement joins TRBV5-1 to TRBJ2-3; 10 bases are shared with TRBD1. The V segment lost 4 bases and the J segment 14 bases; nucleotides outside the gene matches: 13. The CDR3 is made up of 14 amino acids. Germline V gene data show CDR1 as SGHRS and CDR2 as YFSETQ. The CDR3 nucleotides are TGCGCCAGCAGCCGAGGGACAGGGGCGCCATGCGCGTATTTT. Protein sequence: CASSRGTGAPCAYF.